These 25 T cell receptor beta chains share one sample of origin, sequenced in a study of T cell responses to AZD1222 COVID-19 vaccine. Clones were sequenced by immunoSEQ multiplex PCR, and TCRdb holds only the in-frame ones, with some missing. The sample has about 160,000 clones, roughly 86% seen once. Source: peripheral blood, taken on day 0 of AZD1222 vaccination. The receptor source for this set is an adult in good health.

The V gene is TRBV19, the J gene TRBJ2-2; 11 bases are a match to TRBD2. Per germline, CDR1 LNHDA and CDR2 SQIVND (reference sequence). This CDR3 contains 16 residues. J was trimmed by 6 bases and V by 4 bases; bases with no gene match: 7. The DNA of the CDR3 is TGTGCCAGTAGTAAGACTAGCGGGATGTACCCCGGGGAGCTGTTTTTT. It specifies CASSKTSGMYPGELFF. The full variable domain, in which reference TRBV19 and TRBJ2-2 provide the parts outside the CDR3, is DGGITQSPKYLFRKEGQNVTLSCEQNLNHDAMYWYRQDPGQGLRLIYYSQIVNDFQKGDIAEGYSVSREKKESFPLTVTSAQKNPTAFYLCASSKTSGMYPGELFFGEGSRLTVL.

The V and J genes are TRBV7-2 and TRBJ2-1; the D is unclear. Germline V gives CDR1 SGHTA, CDR2 FQGNSA. The CDR3 has 11 residues. V dropped 5 bases and J dropped 8 bases, with 7 bases sitting between them. CDR3 in DNA: TGTGCCAGCAGCAAGACGGATGAGCAGTTCTTC. Amino acid sequence: CASSKTDEQFF.

Note on this clone: Because the CDR3 is missing its conserved closing phenylalanine or tryptophan, this is likely a read error. The DNA is omitted, as the CDR3 cannot be located on it reliably, and the CDR3 follows TCRdb's listing. This chain's CDR3 is CATSDKWGVV. The chain links TRBV24-1 to TRBJ1-2; TRBD1, the D gene given by the table, was not confirmed from the DNA. The germline CDR1 and CDR2 sequences are KGHDR and SFDVKD. A total of 10 residues make up the CDR3, ends included.

The chain couples TRBV19 to TRBJ2-7; TRBD1 agrees at 7 bases. This CDR3 is 15 amino acids long. Germline V CDR1 and CDR2: LNHDA, SQIVND (reference sequence). The V segment lost 6 bases and the J segment 2 bases; nucleotides outside the gene matches: 10. CDR3 amino acids: CASSSPGQGAYEQYF. DNA of the CDR3: TGTGCCAGTAGCTCGCCGGGGCAGGGGGCCTACGAGCAGTACTTC.

This sequence joins TRBV12-3 or TRBV12-4 and TRBJ1-2; no clear D gene. V lost 3 bases and J lost 3, with 5 bases in between. The CDR3 loop spans 12 amino acids. The CDR3 region has the DNA TGTGCCAGCAGTTTCAGAGACTATGGCTACACCTTC. Translated: CASSFRDYGYTF.

The V call is TRBV5-1, the J call TRBJ2-7; D remains unclear. The CDR3 has 14 residues. V was cut by 4 bases and J by 0 bases, with 11 bases left in between. CDR1 and CDR2 (germline): SGHRS, YFSETQ. CDR3 in DNA: TGCGCCAGCAGCCCCTGGCCCCTCTCCTACGAGCAGTACTTC. Translation gives CASSPWPLSYEQYF.

V usage is TRBV27 and J usage is TRBJ2-6; 7 bases line up with TRBD2. The V gene end was trimmed by 6 bases and the J gene end by 0 bases; junction bases not matched to a gene: 8. From germline, CDR1 is MNHEY and CDR2 SMNVEV (reference sequence). The CDR3 length is 17 residues. CDR3 sequence (DNA): TGTGCCAGCAGGACTCTAGCGGCCGACTCTGGGGCCAACGTCCTGACTTTC. It is translated as CASRTLAADSGANVLTF.

V and J are TRBV28 and TRBJ1-2; D gene unclear. The germline V gene encodes CDR1 MDHEN and CDR2 SYDVKM. The CDR3 has 14 amino acids. The ends were cut back, 6 bases at V and 4 bases at J, with 15 bases in the middle. As DNA, the CDR3 is TGTGCCAGCAGCCTCACGAAGGTTGCCTATGGCTACACCTTC. It codes for CASSLTKVAYGYTF.

The chain is built from TRBV4-1 and TRBJ2-5; 11 positions match TRBD1. CDR3 size: 14 residues. The germline CDR1 and CDR2 sequences are MGHRA and YSYEKL. With V trimmed by 6 bases and J by 4 bases, 4 bases remained unmatched. As DNA, the CDR3 is TGCGCCAGCAGTAACGGACAGGGGGCAGAGACCCAGTACTTC. Its protein product is CASSNGQGAETQYF.

J is TRBJ1-6 and V is TRBV24-1; a weak D match, TRBD1 (5 bases). V lost 10 bases and J lost 6, with 15 bases in between. There are 14 residues in the CDR3. Per germline, CDR1 KGHDR and CDR2 SFDVKD. The CDR3 sequence is CATQGTDLNSPLHF. CDR3 DNA: TGTGCCACTCAGGGTACAGACCTTAATTCACCCCTCCACTTT.

The CDR3 here is CASRPGTGSQPQHF. Here the CDR3 DNA reads TGTGCCAGCAGGCCCGGGACAGGGAGTCAGCCCCAGCATTTT. J is TRBJ1-5 and V is TRBV6-5, with 9 nucleotides matching TRBD1. CDR3 length: 14 residues. Germline CDR1 and CDR2: MNHEY and SVGAGI. Trimming at V came to 6 bases and at J to 6 bases, leaving 6 bases not matched to a gene.

The chain couples TRBV9 to TRBJ2-5; no clear D. The germline gives CDR1 SGDLS, CDR2 YYNGEE. Trimming stripped 3 bases from V and 3 bases from J, with 12 bases between. The CDR3 has 14 amino acids. The CDR3 bases are TGTGCCAGCAGCGGACTCTCAGAAAAAGAGACCCAGTACTTC. This gives the protein CASSGLSEKETQYF. Full variable domain (outside the CDR3, taken from reference TRBV9 and TRBJ2-5): DSGVTQTPKHLITATGQRVTLRCSPRSGDLSVYWYQQSLDQGLQFLIQYYNGEERAKGNILERFSAQQFPDLHSELNLSSLELGDSALYFCASSGLSEKETQYFGPGTRLLVL.

The count of this clone is one. One end of the junction varies from germline; a read error may be responsible. The rearrangement uses TRBV6-2 or TRBV6-3 and TRBJ1-2; no definite D call. Germline loops: CDR1 MNHEY, CDR2 SVGEGT. The CDR3 sequence is 12 residues long. This CDR3 reads CASSYAYYDYTF. The DNA of the CDR3 is TGTGCCAGCAGTTACGCGTACTATGACTACACCTTC.

This chain links TRBV19 with TRBJ1-1, with D possibly TRBD1 on 5 matching bases. The V gene's germline CDR1 is LNHDA and CDR2 SQIVND (reference sequence). V shed 3 bases and J shed 0 bases, with 11 bases lying between them. The CDR3 covers 15 residues. CDR3 residues: CASSMFPGLNTEAFF. The CDR3 DNA is TGTGCCAGTAGTATGTTTCCGGGACTGAACACTGAAGCTTTCTTT.

The chain recombines TRBV11-2 with TRBJ1-2, with a tentative D call TRBD1 (5 bases). Germline CDR1 and CDR2: SGHAT and FQNNGV. The V end lost 4 bases, the J end lost 1 base, and 16 bases lay between the germline ends. This CDR3 has 16 amino acids. The CDR3 DNA is TGTGCCAGCAGCTATCCGGGGGGAGGGGATAACTATGGCTACACCTTC. This translates into CASSYPGGGDNYGYTF.

The chain combines TRBV3-1 (or the pseudogene TRBV3-2) with TRBJ1-1; D uncertain. The CDR3 is made up of 15 amino acids. V lost 0 bases and J lost 1, with 9 bases in between. Germline V gene sequence: CDR1 LGHDT, CDR2 YNNKEL (reference sequence). DNA of the CDR3: TGTGCCAGCAGCCAAGATTGGACGGGGAACACTGAAGCTTTCTTT. Translating it yields CASSQDWTGNTEAFF.

The V gene is TRBV6-2 or TRBV6-3, the J gene TRBJ2-1, with 9 bases lining up with TRBD2. J was trimmed by 10 bases and V by 0 bases; bases with no gene match: 4. This CDR3 region has 14 residues. CDR1 and CDR2 (germline): MNHEY, SVGEGT. In DNA form, the CDR3 reads TGTGCCAGCAGTTACTCAGAGACTAGCGGCGAGCAGTTCTTC. Its translation is CASSYSETSGEQFF.

This clone was counted a single time. V and J are TRBV30 and TRBJ1-1; D not resolved. This CDR3 is 13 amino acids long. Germline-derived CDR1 and CDR2 are GTSNPN and SVGIG (reference sequence). With 1 base removed from V and 4 bases from J, the gap between germline ends came to 10 bases. DNA of the CDR3: TGTGCCTGGAGTGAGAGGATCGGCACTGAAGCTTTCTTT. Translating gives CAWSERIGTEAFF. Full variable domain (missing parts from reference TRBV30 and TRBJ1-1): SQTIHQWPATLVQPVGSPLSLECTVEGTSNPNLYWYRQAAGRGLQLLFYSVGIGQISSEVPQNLSASRPQDRQFILSSKKLLLSDSGFYLCAWSERIGTEAFFGQGTRLTVV.

This chain connects TRBV6-5 to TRBJ2-1; a weak D match, TRBD2 (6 bases). Germline loops: CDR1 MNHEY, CDR2 SVGAGI. V lost 1 base, J lost 8 bases, and 9 bases lay in between. This CDR3 has 13 residues. CDR3 region: CASSYFASDEQFF. Written as DNA, the CDR3 is TGTGCCAGCAGTTACTTTGCTAGCGATGAGCAGTTCTTC.

The CDR3 protein is CASSLSIGNTEAFF. CDR3 nucleotide sequence: TGTGCCAGCAGTTTATCGATAGGGAACACTGAAGCTTTCTTT. The chain combines TRBV27 with TRBJ1-1, with no clear D. With 0 bases removed from V and 1 base from J, the gap between germline ends came to 6 bases. Germline lookup yields CDR1 MNHEY and CDR2 SMNVEV (reference sequence). CDR3 length: 14 amino acids.

V is TRBV7-8 and J is TRBJ1-4; 7 positions agree with TRBD1. J lost 5 bases, V lost 3 bases, and 6 bases had no gene match. CDR3 length: 15 amino acids. Germline assignment: CDR1 SGHVS and CDR2 FQNEAQ. The CDR3 protein is CASSFDRVVNEKLFF. As DNA, the CDR3 is TGTGCCAGCAGCTTCGACAGGGTGGTGAATGAAAAACTGTTTTTT.

The J gene is TRBJ1-1, the V gene TRBV11-2; D unclear. The CDR3 spans 12 residues. Trimming left V 4 bases short and J 3 bases short, with 6 bases between. CDR1 is SGHAT, CDR2 FQNNGV, per germline. CDR3 nucleotide sequence: TGTGCCAGCAGCTCACAAGACACTGAAGCTTTCTTT. Its translation: CASSSQDTEAFF. The complete variable domain, with remaining parts taken from reference TRBV11-2 and TRBJ1-1, reads EAGVAQSPRYKIIEKRQSVAFWCNPISGHATLYWYQQILGQGPKLLIQFQNNGVVDDSQLPKDRFSAERLKGVDSTLKIQPAKLEDSAVYLCASSSQDTEAFFGQGTRLTVV.

This clone has a single count. This rearrangement joins TRBV5-6 to TRBJ2-7; D unclear. V was clipped by 2 bases and J by 2 bases, with 8 bases between them. The CDR3 runs to 13 residues. Germline values: CDR1 SGHDT, CDR2 YYEEEE. The CDR3 region has the DNA TGTGCCAGCAGCTTTCGTGGGACCTACGAGCAGTACTTC. Translated, it gives CASSFRGTYEQYF.

As DNA, the CDR3 is TGTGCCAGCAGTTCAAGTAGCGGGAGAGGGGACGAGCAGTACTTC. Protein: CASSSSSGRGDEQYF. The chain has TRBV28 and TRBJ2-7; 9 bases align to TRBD2. J lost 5 bases, V lost 4 bases, and 9 bases had no gene match. The CDR3 has 15 residues. Germline lookup yields CDR1 MDHEN and CDR2 SYDVKM. Based on the CDR3 plus reference TRBV28 and TRBJ2-7, the full variable domain is DVKVTQSSRYLVKRTGEKVFLECVQDMDHENMFWYRQDPGLGLRLIYFSYDVKMKEKGDIPEGYSVSREKKERFSLILESASTNQTSMYLCASSSSSGRGDEQYFGPGTRLTVT.

The chain's CDR3 is CASSPDFNEQFF. The CDR3 DNA is TGTGCCAGCAGTCCGGATTTCAATGAGCAGTTCTTC. The chain links TRBV2 to TRBJ2-1; no clear D. Trimming left V 5 bases short and J 6 bases short, with 8 bases between. The CDR3 totals 12 residues. The germline CDR1 and CDR2 sequences are SNHLY and FYNNEI.